Presented here are 25 T cell receptor beta chains from one specimen sequenced in a study of PD-L1 blockade in urothelial cancer. Measured with immunoSEQ multiplex PCR; TCRdb has only the in-frame clones, and not every one. The sample includes more than 90,000 clones, roughly 91% of them seen just once. Time point: pretreatment peripheral blood. Sequencing used PBMCs, obtained around atezolizumab (anti-PD-L1) treatment. These receptors all stem from a man between 60 and 70 years old with urothelial cancer.

The rearrangement joins TRBV9 to TRBJ1-2; no clear D. V was pared by 3 bases and J by 0 bases, with 6 bases between. From germline, CDR1 is SGDLS and CDR2 YYNGEE. The CDR3 is 13 residues long. CDR3 DNA: TGTGCCAGCAGCGCACTGTCTAACTATGGCTACACCTTC. It translates to CASSALSNYGYTF.

This chain's CDR3 is CASSLSGSYGYTF. CDR3 nucleotides: TGTGCCAGCAGTTTATCAGGGTCATATGGCTACACCTTC. V gene TRBV28 combines with J gene TRBJ1-2, with a possible D match to TRBD1 (5 bases). CDR1 MDHEN and CDR2 SYDVKM come from the germline V gene. V was pared by 1 base and J by 5 bases, with 8 bases between. The CDR3 contains 13 residues.

The chain has TRBV27 and TRBJ2-7; 9 bases agree with TRBD1. Germline CDR1 reads MNHEY; CDR2 reads SMNVEV (reference sequence). V trimming: 8 bases; J trimming: 6 bases; junction bases outside the gene matches: 14. CDR3 length equals 15 residues. This chain's CDR3 is CASGETGGIPGEQYF. In DNA, the CDR3 is TGTGCCAGCGGAGAGACAGGGGGGATACCGGGCGAGCAGTACTTC.

The V call is TRBV30, the J call TRBJ2-7; no reliable D call. CDR1 is GTSNPN, CDR2 SVGIG, per germline (reference sequence). This CDR3 has 12 residues. V lost 3 bases to trimming and J lost 2 bases, with 8 bases between them. This CDR3 reads CAWRRGTYEQYF. The CDR3 nucleotides are TGTGCCTGGAGGAGAGGAACCTACGAGCAGTACTTC. The complete variable domain, with remaining parts taken from reference TRBV30 and TRBJ2-7, reads SQTIHQWPATLVQPVGSPLSLECTVEGTSNPNLYWYRQAAGRGLQLLFYSVGIGQISSEVPQNLSASRPQDRQFILSSKKLLLSDSGFYLCAWRRGTYEQYFGPGTRLTVT.

This clone occurred a few times. This chain joins TRBV6-1 and TRBJ2-3; 11 bases fit TRBD2. The germline CDR1 and CDR2 sequences are MNHNS and SASEGT. The CDR3 covers 14 residues. V shed 2 bases and J 6 bases; nucleotides not matched to a gene: 1. The CDR3 reads CASSELAGGDTQYF. CDR3 bases: TGTGCCAGCAGTGAACTAGCGGGGGGTGATACGCAGTATTTT.

CDR3: CASSGVAGSFSDTQYF. CDR3 sequence (DNA): TGTGCCAGCAGTGGAGTGGCGGGGTCTTTTTCGGATACGCAGTATTTT. V usage is TRBV25-1 and J usage is TRBJ2-3; perhaps TRBD2 as D (6 bases). Trimming left V 4 bases short and J 6 bases short, with 20 bases between. This CDR3 contains 16 residues. CDR1 is MGHDK, CDR2 SYGVNS, per germline.

V and J are TRBV28 and TRBJ2-7; 12 bases match TRBD2. This CDR3 has 16 residues. Per germline, CDR1 MDHEN and CDR2 SYDVKM. After removal of 3 bases from V and 2 bases from J, the junction contained 5 bases not matched to a gene. In nucleotides, the CDR3 is TGTGCCAGCAGTTTCGGGCGGACTAGCGGGACCTACGAGCAGTACTTC. Translation gives CASSFGRTSGTYEQYF.

CDR3 coding DNA: TGTGCCACCCGAACTAGCGGGCCGCAGACCCAGTACTTC. This translates into CATRTSGPQTQYF. The V gene is TRBV15, the J gene TRBJ2-5; 9 bases are a match to TRBD2. Trimming cost V 8 bases and J 6 bases; bases outside gene matches: 7. CDR1 is LNHNV, CDR2 YYDKDF, per germline (reference sequence). This CDR3 comprises 13 residues.

This rearrangement joins TRBV2 to TRBJ2-7; 7 bases line up with TRBD1. This CDR3 has 15 residues. From germline, CDR1 is SNHLY and CDR2 FYNNEI. Trimming at V came to 5 bases and at J to 1 base, leaving 8 bases not matched to a gene. Written as DNA, the CDR3 is TGTGCCAGCAGTACTACAGGGGAACGGTCCTACGAGCAGTACTTC. Protein sequence: CASSTTGERSYEQYF.

The sample holds a few counts of this clone. The chain uses TRBV28 and TRBJ1-5, with a possible D match to TRBD1 (6 bases). The CDR3 totals 12 residues. CDR1 and CDR2 from the germline V gene are MDHEN and SYDVKM. V was trimmed by 8 bases and J by 8 bases, leaving 13 bases between them. The CDR3 coding sequence is TGTGCCAGCGAAGGGGGTGTGAAGCCCCAGCATTTT. It yields the protein CASEGGVKPQHF. The whole variable domain, remainder taken from reference TRBV28 and TRBJ1-5, is DVKVTQSSRYLVKRTGEKVFLECVQDMDHENMFWYRQDPGLGLRLIYFSYDVKMKEKGDIPEGYSVSREKKERFSLILESASTNQTSMYLCASEGGVKPQHFGDGTRLSIL.

This chain uses TRBV11-2 with TRBJ2-2; 7 bases line up with TRBD2. The V and J ends lost 4 bases and 4 bases, in that order; junction bases with no gene match: 9. This CDR3 contains 16 residues. Germline lookup yields CDR1 SGHAT and CDR2 FQNNGV. For the CDR3, the DNA is TGTGCCAGCAGCTCGAGACTAGCCTCTTCCACCGGGGAGCTGTTTTTT. This translates into CASSSRLASSTGELFF.

This chain uses TRBV6-5 with TRBJ1-1; D is unclear. The CDR3 is 16 residues long. Germline lookup yields CDR1 MNHEY and CDR2 SVGAGI. V dropped 3 bases and J dropped 1 base, with 15 bases sitting between them. CDR3 sequence (DNA): TGTGCCAGCAGTTATACGGGGATCGGTAGGAACACTGAAGCTTTCTTT. It encodes CASSYTGIGRNTEAFF.

The rearrangement links TRBV7-2 to TRBJ2-2, with a weak D call TRBD2 (5 bases). This CDR3 region has 15 residues. From germline, CDR1 is SGHTA and CDR2 FQGNSA. V was clipped by 6 bases and J by 5 bases, with 16 bases between them. DNA of the CDR3: TGTGCCAGCAGTCCACCCCCGGACTTGACCGGGGAGCTGTTTTTT. Translated: CASSPPPDLTGELFF.

This rearrangement joins TRBV27 to TRBJ2-1, with 10 positions matching TRBD2. In germline, CDR1 is MNHEY, CDR2 SMNVEV (reference sequence). Losses at the gene ends were 4 bases for V and 6 bases for J; bases not matched to a gene: 6. CDR3 length equals 15 residues. CDR3 loop: CASSSGTSATNEQFF. CDR3 in DNA: TGTGCCAGCAGTTCCGGGACTAGCGCCACCAATGAGCAGTTCTTC.

The rearrangement uses TRBV11-2 and TRBJ1-3; D gene uncertain. CDR1 and CDR2 from the germline V gene are SGHAT and FQNNGV. V gave up 5 bases and J gave up 0 bases, with 14 bases separating them. CDR3 size: 16 residues. CDR3 region: CASSPNGANSGNTIYF. CDR3 coding DNA: TGTGCCAGCAGCCCTAACGGAGCCAACTCTGGAAACACCATATATTTT.

The chain has TRBV7-9 and TRBJ1-2; 8 nucleotides line up with TRBD1. J gave up 7 bases and V 2 bases, and 9 bases lay outside the gene matches. The length of the CDR3 is 15 residues. The germline CDR1 and CDR2 sequences are SEHNR and FQNEAQ (reference sequence). CDR3 DNA: TGTGCCAGCAGCTTACAGGGGGCCATTGTCGGTGGCTACACCTTC. Translation gives CASSLQGAIVGGYTF.

The count of this clone is one. V is TRBV14 and J is TRBJ2-7; D possibly corresponds to TRBD2 (5 bases). Germline CDR1 is SGHDN and CDR2 is FVKESK. The germline V and J ends were trimmed by 3 bases and 6 bases, with 15 bases remaining between them. This CDR3 is built from 14 residues. The CDR3 is CASSHRGKGSEQYF. The CDR3 region has the DNA TGTGCCAGCAGCCACCGAGGGAAAGGGAGCGAGCAGTACTTC. Full variable domain (rest looked up from reference TRBV14 and TRBJ2-7): EAGVTQFPSHSVIEKGQTVTLRCDPISGHDNLYWYRRVMGKEIKFLLHFVKESKQDESGMPNNRFLAERTGGTYSTLKVQPAELEDSGVYFCASSHRGKGSEQYFGPGTRLTVT.

This chain uses TRBV10-3 with TRBJ1-2, with TRBD1 matching over 8 bases. The germline V gene has CDR1 ENHRY and CDR2 SYGVKD. With V trimmed by 10 bases and J by 4 bases, 2 bases remained unmatched. The CDR3 spans 11 residues. The CDR3 region has the DNA TGTGCCACGACAGGGGCCTATGGCTACACCTTC. It specifies CATTGAYGYTF.

The V call is TRBV5-4, the J call TRBJ2-3; 7 nucleotides align to TRBD1. Germline V lookup: CDR1 SGHNT, CDR2 YYREEE (reference sequence). The CDR3 extends over 14 amino acids. J was trimmed by 3 bases and V by 2 bases; bases with no gene match: 3. DNA of the CDR3: TGTGCCAGCAGCTTACCGGGACAGACAGATACGCAGTATTTT. This sequence encodes CASSLPGQTDTQYF. Full variable domain (remainder filled in from reference TRBV5-4 and TRBJ2-3): ETGVTQSPTHLIKTRGQQVTLRCSSQSGHNTVSWYQQALGQGPQFIFQYYREEENGRGNFPPRFSGLQFPNYSSELNVNALELDDSALYLCASSLPGQTDTQYFGPGTRLTVL.

The rearrangement links TRBV6-1 to TRBJ1-4, with TRBD1 matching over 10 bases. CDR3 length equals 14 residues. CDR1 MNHNS and CDR2 SASEGT come from the germline V gene. Trimming took 6 bases from V and 8 from J; bases not matched to a gene: 6. The CDR3 DNA reads as TGTGCCAGCAGCTTGACAGGGGGCGACGAAAAACTGTTTTTT. This encodes CASSLTGGDEKLFF.

This chain links TRBV9 with TRBJ2-1, with unresolved D. From germline, CDR1 is SGDLS and CDR2 YYNGEE. This CDR3 has 17 amino acids. Trimming removed 1 base at V and 3 bases at J, with 17 bases between. CDR3: CASSVSPRGRDYNEQFF. The DNA of the CDR3 is TGTGCCAGCAGCGTATCCCCCCGAGGCAGAGACTACAATGAGCAGTTCTTC.

J is TRBJ1-2 and V is TRBV7-2; D remains ambiguous. Trimming took 1 base from V and 4 from J, leaving 10 bases between them. The CDR3 length is 14 residues. CDR1 and CDR2 from the germline V gene are SGHTA and FQGNSA. The CDR3 loop reads CASSLGAVGYGYTF. CDR3 DNA sequence: TGTGCCAGCAGCTTAGGTGCGGTCGGCTATGGCTACACCTTC.

This clone has just a few counts. This chain uses TRBV5-5 with TRBJ1-4, with 9 bases that match TRBD1. Unmatched junction bases numbered 17, after V lost 6 bases and J lost 8 bases. The CDR3 extends over 17 amino acids. Germline CDR1 SGHKS, CDR2 YYEKEE (reference sequence). The CDR3 is CASIQKGTGRVWEKLFF. CDR3 in DNA: TGTGCCAGCATCCAAAAGGGGACAGGGAGAGTTTGGGAAAAACTGTTTTTT.

V gene TRBV27 combines with J gene TRBJ1-1; D perhaps matches TRBD1 (6 bases). This CDR3 contains 14 residues. Germline-derived CDR1 and CDR2 are MNHEY and SMNVEV (reference sequence). Trimming took 2 bases from V and 2 from J, leaving 9 bases between them. CDR3 residues: CASSLGQINTEAFF. The DNA of the CDR3 is TGTGCCAGCAGTTTAGGACAGATTAACACTGAAGCTTTCTTT.

The rearrangement joins TRBV5-5 to TRBJ2-6; TRBD1 might be the D (5 bases). Germline CDR1 is SGHKS and CDR2 is YYEKEE (reference sequence). The CDR3 spans 16 residues. Between the trimmed V and J ends, which lost 4 bases and 2 bases, there was a span of 13 bases. CDR3 coding DNA: TGTGCCAGCAGCACAACTACAGGTCCTGGGGCCAACGTCCTGACTTTC. Protein sequence: CASSTTTGPGANVLTF.